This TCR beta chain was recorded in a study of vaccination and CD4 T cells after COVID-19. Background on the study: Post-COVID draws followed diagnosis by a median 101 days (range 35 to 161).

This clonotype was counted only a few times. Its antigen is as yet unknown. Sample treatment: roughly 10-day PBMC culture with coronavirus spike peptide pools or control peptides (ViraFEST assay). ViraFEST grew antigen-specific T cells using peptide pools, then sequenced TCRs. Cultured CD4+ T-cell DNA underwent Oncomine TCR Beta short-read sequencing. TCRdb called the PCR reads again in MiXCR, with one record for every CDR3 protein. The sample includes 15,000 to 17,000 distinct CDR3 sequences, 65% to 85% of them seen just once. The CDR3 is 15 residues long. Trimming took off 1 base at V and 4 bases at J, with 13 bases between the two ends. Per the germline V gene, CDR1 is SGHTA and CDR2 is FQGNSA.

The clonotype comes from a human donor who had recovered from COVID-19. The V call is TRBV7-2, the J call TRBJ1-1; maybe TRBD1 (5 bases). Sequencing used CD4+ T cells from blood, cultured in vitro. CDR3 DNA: TGTGCCAGCAGCTTAGAAGGCAGGGCGGGCACTGAAGCTTTCTTT. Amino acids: CASSLEGRAGTEAFF. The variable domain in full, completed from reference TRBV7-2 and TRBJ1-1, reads GAGVSQSPSNKVTEKGKDVELRCDPISGHTALYWYRQSLGQGLEFLIYFQGNSAPDKSGLPSDRFSAERTGGSVSTLTIQRTQQEDSAVYLCASSLEGRAGTEAFFGQGTRLTVV.